This T cell receptor beta chain was sequenced in a study of blood T cell repertoires in COVID-19. Study context: The analysed material was cDNA or gDNA that came from T cells, B-cell-depleted T cells, or PBMCs.

The repertoire was sequenced with immunoSEQ multiplex PCR; TCRdb's copy has only in-frame clones and lacks some. The sample has about 200,000 clones, around 83% seen once. Seattle participants joined during active infection and were tracked over time. With 7 bases removed from V and 4 bases from J, the gap between germline ends came to 16 bases. Germline CDR1 MDHEN, CDR2 SYDVKM. The CDR3 consists of 14 residues. Sequencing was carried out using peripheral blood. This sequence joins TRBV28 and TRBJ1-2; tentatively, D is TRBD1 (6 bases). The clonotype originates from a woman older than 75 with COVID-19, enrolled during active disease. Here the CDR3 reads CASTLNGQSYGYTF. Written as DNA, the CDR3 is TGTGCCAGCACCCTGAATGGACAGTCCTATGGCTACACCTTC.